A selection of T cell receptor beta chains follows, all from one sample in a study of blood T cell repertoires in COVID-19. TCRdb keeps only in-frame clones here, not all; method: immunoSEQ multiplex PCR. The sample lists tens of thousands of clones; around 80% were seen once. Sequencing was done on a sample of peripheral blood. These receptors were obtained from a woman of 80 years or more with acute or convalescent COVID-19. Each CDR3 is given with its conserved first and last residue. The order of the fields is clone size, D gene, J gene, V gene, CDR3 DNA, CDR3 protein. D genes are given only for firm matches. Rows may omit the clone size; those that give it use once, few, many or a size class.

clone size: .
D gene: .
J gene: TRBJ1-2
V gene: TRBV3-1/TRBV3-2
CDR3 DNA: TGTGCCAGCAGCCAGCAGGCCTACTATGGCTACACCTTC
CDR3 protein: CASSQQAYYGYTF

clone size: .
D gene: TRBD2
J gene: TRBJ2-7
V gene: TRBV10-2
CDR3 DNA: TGCGCCAGCAGTCAAATTAGCGGGGGGTTCGGTGGCGAGCAGTACTTC
CDR3 protein: CASSQISGGFGGEQYF

clone size: .
D gene: .
J gene: TRBJ1-5
V gene: TRBV10-2
CDR3 DNA: TGCGCCAGCAGTGAGTGGTTCGGGAGCAATCAGCCCCAGCATTTT
CDR3 protein: CASSEWFGSNQPQHF

clone size: .
D gene: TRBD1
J gene: TRBJ2-7
V gene: TRBV5-1
CDR3 DNA: TGCGCCAGCAGCTTGGCCACAGGGGGCATCCCCTACGAGCAGTACTTC
CDR3 protein: CASSLATGGIPYEQYF

clone size: .
D gene: .
J gene: TRBJ2-1
V gene: TRBV29-1
CDR3 DNA: TGCAGCGTTGGGGCCCGTCACAATGAGCAGTTCTTC
CDR3 protein: CSVGARHNEQFF

clone size: .
D gene: TRBD2
J gene: TRBJ2-3
V gene: TRBV3-1/TRBV3-2
CDR3 DNA: TGTGCCAGCAGCTACCGAGCGGGAGGGCCCACAGATACGCAGTATTTT
CDR3 protein: CASSYRAGGPTDTQYF

clone size: once
D gene: TRBD2
J gene: TRBJ2-1
V gene: TRBV18
CDR3 DNA: TGTGCCAGCTCACCGCAAAAAAGCGGGAGAACTGGCAATGAGCAGTTCTTC
CDR3 protein: CASSPQKSGRTGNEQFF

clone size: .
D gene: TRBD2
J gene: TRBJ2-7
V gene: TRBV5-1
CDR3 DNA: TGCGCCAGCAGCTTAGGGACTAGCGACGCCTACGAGCAGTACTTC
CDR3 protein: CASSLGTSDAYEQYF

clone size: .
D gene: .
J gene: TRBJ2-3
V gene: TRBV4-1
CDR3 DNA: TGCGCCAGCAGCCTTATCGGGAGCAACACAGATACGCAGTATTTT
CDR3 protein: CASSLIGSNTDTQYF

clone size: .
D gene: TRBD1
J gene: TRBJ1-6
V gene: TRBV28
CDR3 DNA: TGTGCCAGCAGAATTGCCGGGACAGCAAATTCACCCCTCCACTTT
CDR3 protein: CASRIAGTANSPLHF

clone size: once
D gene: .
J gene: TRBJ1-5
V gene: TRBV30
CDR3 DNA: TGTGCCTGGAGTGGGGAGGGGGATCAGCCCCAGCATTTT
CDR3 protein: CAWSGEGDQPQHF

clone size: .
D gene: .
J gene: TRBJ1-2
V gene: TRBV19
CDR3 DNA: TGTGCCAGTAGTCGGACAGACGATCTCTATGGCTACACCTTC
CDR3 protein: CASSRTDDLYGYTF

clone size: .
D gene: TRBD2
J gene: TRBJ2-2
V gene: TRBV9
CDR3 DNA: TGTGCCAGCAGCGTAGCTAGCGGGGGGGCCGTCGGGGAGCTGTTTTTT
CDR3 protein: CASSVASGGAVGELFF

clone size: .
D gene: TRBD1
J gene: TRBJ1-5
V gene: TRBV27
CDR3 DNA: TGTGCCAGCAGTTCGAACCGGGACAGGGTGATGGGCAATCAGCCCCAGCATTTT
CDR3 protein: CASSSNRDRVMGNQPQHF

clone size: .
D gene: .
J gene: TRBJ2-5
V gene: TRBV2
CDR3 DNA: TGTGCCAGCAGTGTACGGACTGGCTTAGGGGGGACCCAGTACTTC
CDR3 protein: CASSVRTGLGGTQYF

clone size: .
D gene: TRBD1
J gene: TRBJ1-2
V gene: TRBV28
CDR3 DNA: TGTGCCAGCATCGGGGACAGGGCTGTAGGCTGCACCTTC
CDR3 protein: CASIGDRAVGCTF

clone size: .
D gene: .
J gene: TRBJ1-1
V gene: TRBV6-1
CDR3 DNA: TGTGCCAGCAGTGAAGGAGTCAGGGTGGACACTGAAGCTTTCTTT
CDR3 protein: CASSEGVRVDTEAFF

clone size: .
D gene: TRBD2
J gene: TRBJ2-3
V gene: TRBV19
CDR3 DNA: TGTGCCAGTAGTATAGATGCGGGGGAAAGGGCAGATACGCAGTATTTT
CDR3 protein: CASSIDAGERADTQYF

clone size: .
D gene: .
J gene: TRBJ1-2
V gene: TRBV2
CDR3 DNA: TGTGCCAGCTTGGGCCAGGTTGGTAGTAGAAGCTATGGCTACACCTTC
CDR3 protein: CASLGQVGSRSYGYTF

clone size: .
D gene: .
J gene: TRBJ1-2
V gene: TRBV5-1
CDR3 DNA: TGCGCCAGCAGCCAAGGTGACGCGCTAGCTAACTATGGCTACACCTTC
CDR3 protein: CASSQGDALANYGYTF

clone size: once
D gene: .
J gene: TRBJ2-5
V gene: TRBV5-6
CDR3 DNA: TGTGCCAGCAGCTTGGGAGTTGAGACCCAGTACTTC
CDR3 protein: CASSLGVETQYF

clone size: .
D gene: TRBD1
J gene: TRBJ1-3
V gene: TRBV7-2
CDR3 DNA: TGTGCCAGCAGCGCGTTGACAGGGGGGGGAAACACCATATATTTT
CDR3 protein: CASSALTGGGNTIYF

clone size: .
D gene: .
J gene: TRBJ1-1
V gene: TRBV5-4
CDR3 DNA: TGTGCCAGCAGCTTTGCGCCGGGGAGCACTGAAGCTTTCTTT
CDR3 protein: CASSFAPGSTEAFF

clone size: few
D gene: TRBD2
J gene: TRBJ2-1
V gene: TRBV19
CDR3 DNA: TGTGCCAGTAAGCGGGAGGGAATCTACAATGAGCAGTTCTTC
CDR3 protein: CASKREGIYNEQFF

clone size: .
D gene: .
J gene: TRBJ1-5
V gene: TRBV9
CDR3 DNA: TGTGCCAGCAGCGGCGGGTATAGCAATCAGCCCCAGCATTTT
CDR3 protein: CASSGGYSNQPQHF

clone size: .
D gene: .
J gene: TRBJ2-1
V gene: TRBV30
CDR3 DNA: TGTGCCTGGAGCGACAATGAGCAGTTCTTC
CDR3 protein: CAWSDNEQFF

clone size: .
D gene: TRBD2
J gene: TRBJ2-7
V gene: TRBV15
CDR3 DNA: TGTGCCACCAGCAGAGAGGGGACTAGCGGGAGGGTGAGGAGCTCCTACGAGCAGTACTTC
CDR3 protein: CATSREGTSGRVRSSYEQYF

clone size: .
D gene: .
J gene: TRBJ2-4
V gene: TRBV7-2
CDR3 DNA: TGTGCCAGCAGCTTACAGTCCCTAGACAGGAACATTCAGTACTTC
CDR3 protein: CASSLQSLDRNIQYF

clone size: .
D gene: .
J gene: TRBJ1-5
V gene: TRBV3-1/TRBV3-2
CDR3 DNA: TGTGCCAGCAGCCAAAGGAGGAATCAGCCCCAGCATTTT
CDR3 protein: CASSQRRNQPQHF

clone size: .
D gene: .
J gene: TRBJ2-4
V gene: TRBV28
CDR3 DNA: TGTGCCAGCAGTCGGCAGGTGGCCAAAAACATTCAGTACTTC
CDR3 protein: CASSRQVAKNIQYF

clone size: once
D gene: .
J gene: TRBJ1-6
V gene: TRBV6-6
CDR3 DNA: TGTGCCAGCACCAACAGGATTTTACTCGATAATTCACCCCTCCACTTT
CDR3 protein: CASTNRILLDNSPLHF

clone size: .
D gene: TRBD1
J gene: TRBJ2-7
V gene: TRBV29-1
CDR3 DNA: TGCAGCGTTGAAGCCCCGGCAGGGGGCTACGAGCAGTACTTC
CDR3 protein: CSVEAPAGGYEQYF

clone size: .
D gene: TRBD2
J gene: TRBJ2-2
V gene: TRBV2
CDR3 DNA: TGTGCCAGCAGGGAACTAGCGGGAGGGCGGTACGGGGAGCTGTTTTTT
CDR3 protein: CASRELAGGRYGELFF

clone size: .
D gene: TRBD2
J gene: TRBJ2-5
V gene: TRBV3-1/TRBV3-2
CDR3 DNA: TGTGCCAGCAGCCAAAGTGGGGCAGCCCGGGGGGCCCAGTACTTC
CDR3 protein: CASSQSGAARGAQYF

clone size: .
D gene: TRBD1
J gene: TRBJ2-3
V gene: TRBV6-5
CDR3 DNA: TGTGCCAGCAGGGGACAGGGGCGAGATACGCAGTATTTT
CDR3 protein: CASRGQGRDTQYF

clone size: .
D gene: .
J gene: TRBJ2-5
V gene: TRBV11-1
CDR3 DNA: TGTGCCAGCAGCTCCCTAGGTGACCCGAAGACCCAGTACTTC
CDR3 protein: CASSSLGDPKTQYF

clone size: .
D gene: TRBD1
J gene: TRBJ1-5
V gene: TRBV28
CDR3 DNA: TGTGCCAGCAGGGTTAGGGGGCGCAGCCAGCCCCAGCATTTT
CDR3 protein: CASRVRGRSQPQHF

clone size: few
D gene: TRBD2
J gene: TRBJ2-1
V gene: TRBV5-1
CDR3 DNA: TGCGCCAGCAAGGGACTAGCGGGAGGGTACAATGAGCAGTTCTTC
CDR3 protein: CASKGLAGGYNEQFF

clone size: .
D gene: .
J gene: TRBJ1-1
V gene: TRBV5-4
CDR3 DNA: TGTGCCAGCAGCTTACCTACAGGGACTGAAGCTTTCTTT
CDR3 protein: CASSLPTGTEAFF

clone size: .
D gene: TRBD2
J gene: TRBJ2-3
V gene: TRBV12-5
CDR3 DNA: TGTGCTAGTGGTACCGGGGGGACTGTAACAGATACGCAGTATTTT
CDR3 protein: CASGTGGTVTDTQYF

clone size: once
D gene: .
J gene: TRBJ2-1
V gene: TRBV27
CDR3 DNA: TGTGCCAGCAGTTTATCCGGGGGAGGTGAGCAGTTCTTC
CDR3 protein: CASSLSGGGEQFF

clone size: .
D gene: .
J gene: TRBJ2-5
V gene: TRBV2
CDR3 DNA: TGTGCCAGCAGCTGGGGCCTGGAGGAGACCCAGTACTTC
CDR3 protein: CASSWGLEETQYF

clone size: .
D gene: .
J gene: TRBJ2-5
V gene: TRBV3-1/TRBV3-2
CDR3 DNA: TGTGCCAGCAGCCAAGAGGGACTGGAAGTGGAGACCCAGTACTTC
CDR3 protein: CASSQEGLEVETQYF

clone size: few
D gene: .
J gene: TRBJ2-7
V gene: TRBV5-1
CDR3 DNA: TGCGCCAGCAGCTTGGTGGGGGCTAGGGGCGAGCAGTACTTC
CDR3 protein: CASSLVGARGEQYF

clone size: .
D gene: .
J gene: TRBJ2-1
V gene: TRBV7-2
CDR3 DNA: TGTGCCAGCAGCCCGACGACAGGATACAATGAGCAGTTCTTC
CDR3 protein: CASSPTTGYNEQFF

clone size: .
D gene: .
J gene: TRBJ2-2
V gene: TRBV25-1
CDR3 DNA: TGTGCCAGCAGAGTAAGAGACACCGGGGAGCTGTTTTTT
CDR3 protein: CASRVRDTGELFF

clone size: .
D gene: TRBD1
J gene: TRBJ2-1
V gene: TRBV19
CDR3 DNA: TGTGCCAGTAGTCCAACAGGGGGCTATCGCAATGAGCAGTTCTTC
CDR3 protein: CASSPTGGYRNEQFF

clone size: once
D gene: .
J gene: TRBJ1-4
V gene: TRBV28
CDR3 DNA: TGTGCCAGCAGTTTGGGAGGGAAGAATGAAAAACTGTTTTTT
CDR3 protein: CASSLGGKNEKLFF

clone size: .
D gene: TRBD1
J gene: TRBJ2-5
V gene: TRBV7-9
CDR3 DNA: TGTGCCAGCGCGGCCAGCGTAGGGGGCGAGACCCAGTACTTC
CDR3 protein: CASAASVGGETQYF

clone size: few
D gene: TRBD1
J gene: TRBJ2-1
V gene: TRBV25-1
CDR3 DNA: TGTGCCAGCAGCCGGAGTAGGGACAGGTTTCTTCAAACGGAGCAGTTCTTC
CDR3 protein: CASSRSRDRFLQTEQFF

clone size: few
D gene: .
J gene: TRBJ1-1
V gene: TRBV7-3
CDR3 DNA: TGTGCCAGCAGCAAGACCGGGACATTAAACGGGGCTTTCTTT
CDR3 protein: CASSKTGTLNGAFF

clone size: .
D gene: TRBD1
J gene: TRBJ2-5
V gene: TRBV28
CDR3 DNA: TGTGCCACCCTCCCCGGGACAGGGTGGGAGACCCAGTACTTC
CDR3 protein: CATLPGTGWETQYF

clone size: once
D gene: .
J gene: TRBJ1-1
V gene: TRBV27
CDR3 DNA: TGTGCCAGCTCTCGGGGGAGGAACACTGAAGCTTTCTTT
CDR3 protein: CASSRGRNTEAFF

clone size: .
D gene: .
J gene: TRBJ1-3
V gene: TRBV7-8
CDR3 DNA: TGTGCCACCAAAACGGGTTCAGGAAACACCATATATTTT
CDR3 protein: CATKTGSGNTIYF

clone size: .
D gene: .
J gene: TRBJ1-6
V gene: TRBV30
CDR3 DNA: TGTGCCTGGAGAAGGCACAGAAGCTCCTATAATTCACCCCTCCACTTT
CDR3 protein: CAWRRHRSSYNSPLHF

clone size: .
D gene: .
J gene: TRBJ1-6
V gene: TRBV19
CDR3 DNA: TGTGCCAGCCATGCCCGGACATTCCAGGGGATACAGGATTCACCCCTCCACTTT
CDR3 protein: CASHARTFQGIQDSPLHF

clone size: once
D gene: .
J gene: TRBJ2-6
V gene: TRBV19
CDR3 DNA: TGTGCCAGCTCATATTGGGGCACCAACGTCCTGACTTTC
CDR3 protein: CASSYWGTNVLTF

clone size: .
D gene: .
J gene: TRBJ2-1
V gene: TRBV11-2
CDR3 DNA: TGTGCCAGCAGCTTACTACTTAGCTCCTACAATGAGCAGTTCTTC
CDR3 protein: CASSLLLSSYNEQFF